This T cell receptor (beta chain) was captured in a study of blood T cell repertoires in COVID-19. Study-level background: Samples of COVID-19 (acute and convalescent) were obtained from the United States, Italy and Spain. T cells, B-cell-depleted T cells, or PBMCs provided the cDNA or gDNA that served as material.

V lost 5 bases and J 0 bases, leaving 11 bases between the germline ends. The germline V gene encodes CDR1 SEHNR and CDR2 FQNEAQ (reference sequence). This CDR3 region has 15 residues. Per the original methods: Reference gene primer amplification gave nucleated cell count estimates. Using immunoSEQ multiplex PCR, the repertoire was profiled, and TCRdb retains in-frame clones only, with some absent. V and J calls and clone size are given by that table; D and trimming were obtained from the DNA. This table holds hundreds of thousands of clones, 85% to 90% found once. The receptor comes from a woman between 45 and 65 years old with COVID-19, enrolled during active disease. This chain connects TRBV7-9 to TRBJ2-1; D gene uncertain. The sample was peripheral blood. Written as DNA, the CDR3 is TGTGCCAGCAGCCCAGTGACGGGCTCCTACAATGAGCAGTTCTTC. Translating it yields CASSPVTGSYNEQFF.